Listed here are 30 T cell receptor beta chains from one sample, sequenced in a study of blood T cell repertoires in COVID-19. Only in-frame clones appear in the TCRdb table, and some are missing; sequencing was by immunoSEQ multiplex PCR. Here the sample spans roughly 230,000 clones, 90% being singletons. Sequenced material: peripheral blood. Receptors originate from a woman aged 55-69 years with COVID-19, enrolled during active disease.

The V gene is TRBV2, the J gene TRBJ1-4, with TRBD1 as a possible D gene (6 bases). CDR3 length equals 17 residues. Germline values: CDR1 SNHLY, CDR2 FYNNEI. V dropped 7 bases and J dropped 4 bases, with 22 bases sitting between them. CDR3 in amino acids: CASILETGQPLNEKLFF. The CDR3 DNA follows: TGTGCCAGCATTCTAGAGACAGGCCAGCCTCTTAATGAAAAACTGTTTTTT.

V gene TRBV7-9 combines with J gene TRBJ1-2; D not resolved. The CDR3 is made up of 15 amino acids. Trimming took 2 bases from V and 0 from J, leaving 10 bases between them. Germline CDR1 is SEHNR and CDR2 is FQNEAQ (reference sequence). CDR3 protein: CASSLRETSNYGYTF. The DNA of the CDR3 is TGTGCCAGCAGCTTACGGGAGACTTCTAACTATGGCTACACCTTC. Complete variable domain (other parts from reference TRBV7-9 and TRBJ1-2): DTGVSQNPRHKITKRGQNVTFRCDPISEHNRLYWYRQTLGQGPEFLTYFQNEAQLEKSRLLSDRFSAERPKGSFSTLEIQRTEQGDSAMYLCASSLRETSNYGYTFGSGTRLTVV.

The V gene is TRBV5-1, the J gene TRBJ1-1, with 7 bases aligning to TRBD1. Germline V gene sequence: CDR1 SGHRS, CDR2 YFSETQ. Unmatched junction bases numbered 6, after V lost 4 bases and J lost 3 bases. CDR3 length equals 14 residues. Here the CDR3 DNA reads TGCGCCAGCAGCGCAACAGGGGACGACACTGAAGCTTTCTTT. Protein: CASSATGDDTEAFF.

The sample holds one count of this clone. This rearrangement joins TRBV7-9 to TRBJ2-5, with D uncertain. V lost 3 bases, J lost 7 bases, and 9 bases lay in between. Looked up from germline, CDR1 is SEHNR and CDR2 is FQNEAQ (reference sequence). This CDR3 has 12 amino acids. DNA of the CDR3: TGTGCCAGCAGCTTGAGTTCGGGGACCCAGTACTTC. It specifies CASSLSSGTQYF.

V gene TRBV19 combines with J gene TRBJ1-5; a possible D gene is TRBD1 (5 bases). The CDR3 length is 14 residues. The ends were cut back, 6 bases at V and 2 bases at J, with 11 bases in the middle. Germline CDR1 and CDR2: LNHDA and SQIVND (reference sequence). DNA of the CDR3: TGTGCCAGTAGCCCGCTAGGGGGCAATCAGCCCCAGCATTTT. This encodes CASSPLGGNQPQHF.

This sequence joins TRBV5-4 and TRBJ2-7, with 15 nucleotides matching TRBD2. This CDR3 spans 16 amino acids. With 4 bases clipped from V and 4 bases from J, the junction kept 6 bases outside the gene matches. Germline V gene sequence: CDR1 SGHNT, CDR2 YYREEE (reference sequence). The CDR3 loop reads CASSTGLAGGVYEQYF. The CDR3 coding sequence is TGTGCCAGCAGCACGGGACTAGCGGGGGGCGTTTACGAGCAGTACTTC.

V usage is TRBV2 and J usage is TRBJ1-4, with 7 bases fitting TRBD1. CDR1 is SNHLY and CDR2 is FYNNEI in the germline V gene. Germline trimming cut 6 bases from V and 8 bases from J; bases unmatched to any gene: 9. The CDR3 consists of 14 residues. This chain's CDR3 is CASSVRGFGEKLFF. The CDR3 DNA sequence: TGTGCCAGCAGCGTCAGGGGGTTTGGGGAAAAACTGTTTTTT. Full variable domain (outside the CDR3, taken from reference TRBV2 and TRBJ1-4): EPEVTQTPSHQVTQMGQEVILRCVPISNHLYFYWYRQILGQKVEFLVSFYNNEISEKSEIFDDQFSVERPDGSNFTLKIRSTKLEDSAMYFCASSVRGFGEKLFFGSGTQLSVL.

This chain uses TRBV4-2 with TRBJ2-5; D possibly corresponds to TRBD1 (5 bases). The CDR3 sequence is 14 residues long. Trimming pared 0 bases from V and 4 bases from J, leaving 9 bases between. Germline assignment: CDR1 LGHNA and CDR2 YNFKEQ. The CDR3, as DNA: TGTGCCAGCAGCCAAGAGATGGGGCCAGAGACCCAGTACTTC. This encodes CASSQEMGPETQYF.

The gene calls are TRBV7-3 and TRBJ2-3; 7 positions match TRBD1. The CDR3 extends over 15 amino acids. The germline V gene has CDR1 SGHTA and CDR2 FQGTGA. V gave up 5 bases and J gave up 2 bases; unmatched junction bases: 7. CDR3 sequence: CASSPQGGITDTQYF. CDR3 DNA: TGTGCCAGCAGCCCCCAAGGGGGCATCACAGATACGCAGTATTTT. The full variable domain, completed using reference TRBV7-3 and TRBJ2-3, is GAGVSQTPSNKVTEKGKYVELRCDPISGHTALYWYRQSLGQGPEFLIYFQGTGAADDSGLPNDRFFAVRPEGSVSTLKIQRTERGDSAVYLCASSPQGGITDTQYFGPGTRLTVL.

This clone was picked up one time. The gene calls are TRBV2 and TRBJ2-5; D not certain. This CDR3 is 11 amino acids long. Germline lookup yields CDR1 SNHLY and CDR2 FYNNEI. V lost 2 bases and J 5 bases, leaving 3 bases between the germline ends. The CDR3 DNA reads TGTGCCAGCAGTGAACGGGAGACCCAGTACTTC. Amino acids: CASSERETQYF. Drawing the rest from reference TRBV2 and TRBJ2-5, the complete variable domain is EPEVTQTPSHQVTQMGQEVILRCVPISNHLYFYWYRQILGQKVEFLVSFYNNEISEKSEIFDDQFSVERPDGSNFTLKIRSTKLEDSAMYFCASSERETQYFGPGTRLLVL.

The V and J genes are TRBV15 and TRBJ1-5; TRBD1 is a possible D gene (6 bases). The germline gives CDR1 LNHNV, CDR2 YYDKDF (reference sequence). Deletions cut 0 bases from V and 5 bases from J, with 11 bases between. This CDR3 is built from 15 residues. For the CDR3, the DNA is TGTGCCACCAGCAGAGATCAACAGGGCTATCAGCCCCAGCATTTT. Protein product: CATSRDQQGYQPQHF.

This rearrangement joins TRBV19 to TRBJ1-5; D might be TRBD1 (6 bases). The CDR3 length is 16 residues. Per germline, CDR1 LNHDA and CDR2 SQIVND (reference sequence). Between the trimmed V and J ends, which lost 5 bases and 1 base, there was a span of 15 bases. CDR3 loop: CASSVQGYPSNQPQHF. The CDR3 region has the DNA TGTGCCAGTAGTGTACAGGGATACCCAAGCAATCAGCCCCAGCATTTT. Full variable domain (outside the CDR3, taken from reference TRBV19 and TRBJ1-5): DGGITQSPKYLFRKEGQNVTLSCEQNLNHDAMYWYRQDPGQGLRLIYYSQIVNDFQKGDIAEGYSVSREKKESFPLTVTSAQKNPTAFYLCASSVQGYPSNQPQHFGDGTRLSIL.

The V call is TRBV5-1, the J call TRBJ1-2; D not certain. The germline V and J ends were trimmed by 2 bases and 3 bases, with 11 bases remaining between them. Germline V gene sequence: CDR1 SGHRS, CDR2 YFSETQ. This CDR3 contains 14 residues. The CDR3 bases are TGCGCCAGCAGCTTTGAGGGTTGGGACTATGGCTACACCTTC. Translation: CASSFEGWDYGYTF.

CDR3 in amino acids: CASSYSSGGARETQYF. DNA for the CDR3: TGTGCCAGCAGTTACTCTAGCGGGGGGGCCAGAGAGACCCAGTACTTC. This chain links TRBV6-6 with TRBJ2-5; TRBD2 aligns across 11 bases. V gave up 0 bases and J gave up 4 bases; unmatched junction bases: 4. From germline, CDR1 is MNHNY and CDR2 SVGAGI (reference sequence). The CDR3 is made up of 16 amino acids.

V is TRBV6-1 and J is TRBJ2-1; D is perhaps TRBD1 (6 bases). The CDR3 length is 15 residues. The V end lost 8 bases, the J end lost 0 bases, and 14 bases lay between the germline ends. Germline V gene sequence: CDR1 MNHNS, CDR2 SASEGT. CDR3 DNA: TGTGCCAGCGCCATCAGGGGCTCCTCCTACAATGAGCAGTTCTTC. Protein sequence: CASAIRGSSYNEQFF.

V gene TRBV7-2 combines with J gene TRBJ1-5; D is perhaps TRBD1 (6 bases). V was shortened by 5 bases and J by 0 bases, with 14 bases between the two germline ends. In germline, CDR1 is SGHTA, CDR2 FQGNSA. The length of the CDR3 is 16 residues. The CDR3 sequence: CASSLQTGDSNQPQHF. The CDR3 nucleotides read TGTGCCAGCAGCCTCCAGACAGGCGATAGCAATCAGCCCCAGCATTTT. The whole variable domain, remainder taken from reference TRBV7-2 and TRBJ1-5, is GAGVSQSPSNKVTEKGKDVELRCDPISGHTALYWYRQSLGQGLEFLIYFQGNSAPDKSGLPSDRFSAERTGGSVSTLTIQRTQQEDSAVYLCASSLQTGDSNQPQHFGDGTRLSIL.

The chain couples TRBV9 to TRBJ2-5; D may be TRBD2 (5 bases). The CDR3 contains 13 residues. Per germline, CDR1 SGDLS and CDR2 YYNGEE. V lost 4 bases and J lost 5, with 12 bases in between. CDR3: CASSFAGQETQYF. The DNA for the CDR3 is TGTGCCAGCAGCTTCGCGGGCCAGGAGACCCAGTACTTC. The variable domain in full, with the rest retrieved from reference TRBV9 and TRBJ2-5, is DSGVTQTPKHLITATGQRVTLRCSPRSGDLSVYWYQQSLDQGLQFLIQYYNGEERAKGNILERFSAQQFPDLHSELNLSSLELGDSALYFCASSFAGQETQYFGPGTRLLVL.

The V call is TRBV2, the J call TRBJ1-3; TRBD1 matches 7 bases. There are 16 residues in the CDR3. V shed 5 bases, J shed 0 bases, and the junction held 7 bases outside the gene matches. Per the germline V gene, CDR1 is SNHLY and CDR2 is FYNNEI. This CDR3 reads CASSKLGQNSGNTIYF. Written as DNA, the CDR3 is TGTGCCAGCAGTAAATTGGGACAGAACTCTGGAAACACCATATATTTT.

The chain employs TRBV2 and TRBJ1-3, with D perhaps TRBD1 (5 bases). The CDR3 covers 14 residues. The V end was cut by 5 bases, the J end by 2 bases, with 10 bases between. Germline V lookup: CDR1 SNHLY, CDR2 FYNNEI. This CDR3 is CASSQDRPGNTIYF. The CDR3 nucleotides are TGTGCCAGCAGTCAAGACAGACCTGGAAACACCATATATTTT.

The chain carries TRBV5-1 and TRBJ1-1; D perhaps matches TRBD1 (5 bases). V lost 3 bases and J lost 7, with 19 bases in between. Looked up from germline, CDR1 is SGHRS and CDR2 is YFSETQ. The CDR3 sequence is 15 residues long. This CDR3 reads CASSSLLSSGGEAFF. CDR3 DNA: TGCGCCAGCAGCTCCTTACTTTCATCGGGGGGTGAAGCTTTCTTT.

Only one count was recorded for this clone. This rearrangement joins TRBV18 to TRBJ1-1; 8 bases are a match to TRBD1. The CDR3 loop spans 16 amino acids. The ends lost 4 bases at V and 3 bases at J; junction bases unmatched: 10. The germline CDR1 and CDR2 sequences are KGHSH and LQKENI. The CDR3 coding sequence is TGTGCCAGCTCACTCGGCAGACAGGGGCGCGACACTGAAGCTTTCTTT. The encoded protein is CASSLGRQGRDTEAFF.

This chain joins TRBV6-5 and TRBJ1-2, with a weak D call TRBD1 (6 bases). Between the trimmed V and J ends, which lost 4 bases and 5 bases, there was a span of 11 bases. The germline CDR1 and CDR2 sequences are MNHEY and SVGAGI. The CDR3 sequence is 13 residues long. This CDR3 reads CASSSQGLYGYTF. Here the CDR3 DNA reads TGTGCCAGCAGTTCACAGGGTTTGTATGGCTACACCTTC.

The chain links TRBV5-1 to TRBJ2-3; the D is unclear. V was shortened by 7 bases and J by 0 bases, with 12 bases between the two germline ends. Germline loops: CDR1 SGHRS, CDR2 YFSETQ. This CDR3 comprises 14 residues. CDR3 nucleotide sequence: TGCGCCAGCTCACGGCGGTCAAGCACAGATACGCAGTATTTT. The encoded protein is CASSRRSSTDTQYF.

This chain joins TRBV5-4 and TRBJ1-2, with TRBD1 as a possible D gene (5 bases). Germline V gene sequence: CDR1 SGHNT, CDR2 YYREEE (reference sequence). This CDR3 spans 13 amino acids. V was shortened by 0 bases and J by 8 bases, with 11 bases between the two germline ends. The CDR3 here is CASSLEAGRGYTF. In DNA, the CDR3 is TGTGCCAGCAGCTTGGAGGCAGGGCGAGGCTACACCTTC.

CDR3 DNA: TGTGCCAGCAGCCTACCCCAGGGCGAGCAGTACTTC. This encodes CASSLPQGEQYF. This sequence joins TRBV7-3 and TRBJ2-7; D perhaps matches TRBD1 (5 bases). This CDR3 is built from 12 residues. Trimming shortened V by 5 bases and J by 6 bases, and 11 bases separated the two germline ends. Germline-derived CDR1 and CDR2 are SGHTA and FQGTGA.

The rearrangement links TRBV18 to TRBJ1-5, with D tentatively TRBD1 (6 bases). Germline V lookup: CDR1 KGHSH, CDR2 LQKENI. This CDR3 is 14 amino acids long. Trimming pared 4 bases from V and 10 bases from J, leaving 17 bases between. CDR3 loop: CASSLNDRHGPQHF. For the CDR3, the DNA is TGTGCCAGCTCACTTAACGACAGGCATGGACCCCAGCATTTT.

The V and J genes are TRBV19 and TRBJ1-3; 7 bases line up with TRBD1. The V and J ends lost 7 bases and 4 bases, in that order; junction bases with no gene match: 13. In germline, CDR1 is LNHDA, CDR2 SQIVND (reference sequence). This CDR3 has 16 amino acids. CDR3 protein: CASTVTRGRRGNTIYF. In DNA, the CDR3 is TGTGCCAGTACCGTTACCAGGGGGAGACGAGGAAACACCATATATTTT.

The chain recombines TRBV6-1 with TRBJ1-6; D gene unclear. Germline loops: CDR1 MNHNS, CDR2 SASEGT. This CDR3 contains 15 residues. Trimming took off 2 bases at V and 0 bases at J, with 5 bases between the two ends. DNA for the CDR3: TGTGCCAGCAGTGAACTTAGCTCCTATAATTCACCCCTCCACTTT. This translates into CASSELSSYNSPLHF.

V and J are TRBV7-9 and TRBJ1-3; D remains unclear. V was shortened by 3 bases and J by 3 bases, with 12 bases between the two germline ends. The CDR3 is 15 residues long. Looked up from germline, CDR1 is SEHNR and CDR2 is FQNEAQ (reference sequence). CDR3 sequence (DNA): TGTGCCAGCAGCTTTAGCCGTGGCGTTGGAAACACCATATATTTT. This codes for CASSFSRGVGNTIYF.

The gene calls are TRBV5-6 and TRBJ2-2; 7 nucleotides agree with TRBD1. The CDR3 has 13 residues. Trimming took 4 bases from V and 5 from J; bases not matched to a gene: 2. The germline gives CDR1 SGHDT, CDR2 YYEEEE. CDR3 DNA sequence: TGTGCCAGCAGCCTGACAGGGACCGGGGAGCTGTTTTTT. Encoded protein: CASSLTGTGELFF.